This T cell receptor beta chain was retrieved from a study of radiotherapy plus CTLA-4 blockade in lung cancer. Study-level points and caveats: In blood, tumor-derived TCR clones expanded after radiotherapy plus ipilimumab.

The data were produced by immunoSEQ multiplex PCR, yet TCRdb's version contains in-frame clones alone and is incomplete. The data contain about 19,000 clones, roughly 86% of them seen just once; the ten biggest clones take up 23%. Concerning this clone: Its antigen is undetermined.

This TCR derives from a human donor with non-small cell lung cancer whose response to radiotherapy plus ipilimumab could not be evaluated. The input for sequencing was peripheral blood, taken from a patient treated with radiotherapy plus ipilimumab.

The CDR3 coding sequence is TGTGCCAGCAGGGGCCAGGTCGGCTATGGCTACACCTTC. Translating gives CASRGQVGYGYTF. This chain uses TRBV6-5 with TRBJ1-2; D is ambiguous. Trimming took 6 bases from V and 4 from J, leaving 12 bases between them. Germline CDR1 and CDR2: MNHEY and SVGAGI. CDR3 length: 13 amino acids.